The 16 T cell receptor beta chains listed next were all sequenced from one sample in a study of blood T cells in healthy people across ages. A second PCR of about 6 to 11 cycles used a sample-barcoded 5' primer and a J-beta primer mix. One entry per CDR3 protein, called by TCRdb with MiXCR from the 5' RACE reads. The data contain some 900,000 distinct CDR3 sequences, 25% to 35% of them singletons. Material: blood. The source is a woman older than 75 in good health.

About this clonotype itself: A single base separates this from a much larger clone, so it may be a read error. The CDR3 reads CASSLDGTTYNEQYF. CDR3 DNA sequence: TGCGCCAGCAGCTTGGATGGGACAACATACAATGAGCAGTACTTC. The V and J genes are TRBV5-1 and TRBJ2-1; perhaps TRBD1 as D (6 bases). The J call may not be correct, given that the DNA end is closer to TRBJ2-7. CDR1 is SGHRS and CDR2 is YFSETQ in the germline V gene. This CDR3 region has 15 residues.

This clonotype was recorded a few times. V and J are TRBV14 and TRBJ1-6, with D possibly being TRBD1 (5 bases). CDR1 and CDR2 (germline): SGHDN, FVKESK. This CDR3 has 15 amino acids. Between the trimmed V and J ends, which lost 1 base and 9 bases, there was a span of 13 bases. The CDR3 DNA follows: TGTGCCAGCAGCCAAGTAGGGGTCTCTTTTTCACCCCTCCACTTT. Its protein product is CASSQVGVSFSPLHF.

The sample holds many counts of this clonotype. The genes are TRBV4-3 and TRBJ2-2, with 8 bases lining up with TRBD1. The CDR3 consists of 16 residues. Germline trimming cut 0 bases from V and 5 bases from J; bases unmatched to any gene: 5. Germline-derived CDR1 and CDR2 are LGHNA and YSLEER. CDR3 in amino acids: CASSQDRRGLTGELFF. CDR3 bases: TGCGCCAGCAGCCAAGATCGCAGGGGGCTTACCGGGGAGCTGTTTTTT.

Worth noting for this clonotype: A single base separates this from a much larger clone, so it may be a read error. The chain links TRBV3-1 to TRBJ2-1; no firm D call. The CDR3 spans 14 residues. Germline V gene sequence: CDR1 LGHDT, CDR2 YNNKEL (reference sequence). CDR3 protein: CASSRVVEYNEQCF. For the CDR3, the DNA is TGTGCCAGCAGCCGGGTGGTCGAATACAATGAGCAGTGCTTC.

The chain uses TRBV19 and TRBJ2-5; 8 nucleotides align to TRBD1. The length of the CDR3 is 13 residues. Unmatched junction bases numbered 5, after V lost 6 bases and J lost 5 bases. The germline CDR1 and CDR2 sequences are LNHDA and SQIVND (reference sequence). The CDR3 region has the DNA TGTGCCAGTAGAGGGCGACAGGGGGAGACCCAGTACTTC. Its translation is CASRGRQGETQYF.

The CDR3 DNA reads as TGTGCCAGCAGCTTAGCGGGGCCGGGGGAGACCCAGTTCTTC. Residues: CASSLAGPGETQFF. V is TRBV7-2 and J is TRBJ2-1; the D gene is possibly TRBD2 (6 bases). Germline-derived CDR1 and CDR2 are SGHTA and FQGNSA. The ends were cut back, 0 bases at V and 13 bases at J, with 16 bases in the middle. CDR3 size: 14 residues.

The CDR3 DNA reads as TGCAGTGCTAGGGTCCTAGCGGGGGAATTTTTAAAGGACAATGAGCAGTTCTTC. It encodes CSARVLAGEFLKDNEQFF. The V call is TRBV20-1, the J call TRBJ2-1; TRBD2 matches at 10 bases. The CDR3 covers 18 residues. The ends lost 3 bases at V and 5 bases at J; junction bases unmatched: 16. Per germline, CDR1 DFQATT and CDR2 SNEGSKA (reference sequence).

The rearrangement links TRBV10-3 to TRBJ2-3; either TRBD1 or TRBD2 may fit D (5 bases each). V lost 7 bases and J lost 4, with 9 bases in between. This CDR3 comprises 12 residues. Per the germline V gene, CDR1 is ENHRY and CDR2 is SYGVKD. In DNA form, the CDR3 reads TGTGCCATCACTGGGGACCCAGATACGCAGTATTTT. Protein product: CAITGDPDTQYF.

About this clonotype: A much larger clone is a single base away; this may be a read error. CDR3 DNA: TGTGCCAGCAGTTCTGGGCGCCTTTACTACAATGAGCAGTACTTC. Residues: CASSSGRLYYNEQYF. The chain is built from TRBV12-3 or TRBV12-4 and TRBJ2-1, with D unresolved. The closer fit of TRBJ2-7 to the DNA end suggests the J call may be wrong. This CDR3 spans 15 amino acids.

This clonotype was counted between two and nine times. The CDR3 DNA reads as TGCAGTGCTAGAGAGGGGAGCGGGGGGTTCAACGAGCAGTACTTC. It yields the protein CSAREGSGGFNEQYF. The chain uses TRBV20-1 and TRBJ2-7; 9 nucleotides align to TRBD2. Germline values: CDR1 DFQATT, CDR2 SNEGSKA (reference sequence). The CDR3 has 15 residues. Trimming at V came to 0 bases and at J to 5 bases, leaving 8 bases not matched to a gene.

This clonotype was counted only a few times. This CDR3 reads CSARVQEGSFSYNEQYF. Here the CDR3 DNA reads TGCAGTGCTAGAGTCCAGGAGGGCAGCTTCTCCTACAATGAGCAGTACTTC. This chain joins TRBV20-1 and TRBJ2-1; the D gene is possibly TRBD2 (6 bases). The last part of the DNA fits TRBJ2-7 better; the J call may be wrong. Germline lookup yields CDR1 DFQATT and CDR2 SNEGSKA (reference sequence). CDR3 length: 17 amino acids.

As concerns this clonotype: A read error may be the cause here, since a much bigger clone is one base away. The rearrangement uses TRBV6-6 and TRBJ2-5; perhaps TRBD1 as D (5 bases). This CDR3 is built from 13 residues. V gave up 5 bases and J gave up 5 bases, with 12 bases separating them. Germline-derived CDR1 and CDR2 are MNHNY and SVGAGI (reference sequence). CDR3 loop: CASSGRRVETQYF. The CDR3 DNA reads as TGTGCCAGCAGTGGCCGCAGGGTTGAGACCCAGTACTTC.

This clonotype has at least ten counts. V and J are TRBV3-1 and TRBJ2-3; the D gene is possibly TRBD2 (5 bases). The CDR3 length is 14 residues. The germline V gene has CDR1 LGHDT and CDR2 YNNKEL (reference sequence). Trimming left V 4 bases short and J 4 bases short, with 12 bases between. The CDR3: CASSPGLPADTQYF. The CDR3 DNA sequence: TGTGCCAGCAGCCCCGGACTTCCTGCAGATACGCAGTATTTT.

This clonotype has just a few counts. The J gene is TRBJ2-5, the V gene TRBV10-3; D is possibly TRBD2 (6 bases). The CDR3 length is 16 residues. With 2 bases removed from V and 0 bases from J, the gap between germline ends came to 13 bases. Germline CDR1 and CDR2: ENHRY and SYGVKD. CDR3 region: CAISETGTGNQETQYF. The CDR3 coding sequence is TGTGCCATCAGTGAGACCGGGACTGGAAACCAAGAGACCCAGTACTTC.

At least ten counts were recorded for this clonotype. V usage is TRBV6-1 and J usage is TRBJ2-1; 7 bases fit TRBD1. Trimming cost V 6 bases and J 2 bases; bases outside gene matches: 7. Germline values: CDR1 MNHNS, CDR2 SASEGT. This CDR3 is built from 15 residues. Here the CDR3 DNA reads TGTGCCAGCAGGCCGACAGGGTCTACCTACAATGAGCAGTTCTTC. Protein: CASRPTGSTYNEQFF.

This clonotype has a handful of counts. V gene TRBV6-2 or TRBV6-3 combines with J gene TRBJ2-3; possible D gene TRBD2, 7 bases. The germline V and J ends were trimmed by 2 bases and 2 bases, with 17 bases remaining between them. Per germline, CDR1 MNHEY and CDR2 SVGEGT. The CDR3 loop spans 17 amino acids. CDR3 amino acids: CASSYGVAGAVTDTQYF. CDR3 DNA sequence: TGTGCCAGCAGTTACGGTGTGGCGGGGGCCGTCACAGATACGCAGTATTTT.